The 6 T cell receptor beta chains listed next were all sequenced from one sample in a study of post-analysis software for immune sequencing data. The TCR beta cDNA libraries contained unique molecular identifiers. TCRdb reprocessed the PCR reads with MiXCR, giving one entry per CDR3 protein. The top ten clones hold about 10% of a sample with hundreds of thousands of distinct CDR3 sequences, approximately 60% of them seen once. These receptors' antigens are unknown. Study results and limitations: There were several TRBV segments more frequent in patients than controls, and TRBV5-6, TRBV5-1 and TRBV20-1 were among them.

Input material: blood. The receptors shown here come from a girl aged 2 to 10 with multiple sclerosis.

In nucleotides, the CDR3 is TGCGCCAGCAGCCAAGAAAGGATGGGCCCGGTTGGGTACGAGCAGTACTTC. The encoded protein is CASSQERMGPVGYEQYF. The V gene is TRBV4-1, the J gene TRBJ2-7; D is undetermined. From germline, CDR1 is MGHRA and CDR2 YSYEKL. V was shortened by 0 bases and J by 4 bases, with 19 bases between the two germline ends. The CDR3 runs 17 residues.

This clonotype was counted only a few times. CDR3 DNA: TGTGCCAGCAGCTTATGGGTAGGACAGCCTTACAATGAGCAGTTCTTC. As protein: CASSLWVGQPYNEQFF. V gene TRBV7-9 combines with J gene TRBJ2-1, with a weak D call TRBD1 (6 bases). V lost 2 bases to trimming and J lost 4 bases, with 15 bases between them. The CDR3 is 16 amino acids. CDR1 SEHNR and CDR2 FQNEAQ come from the germline V gene (reference sequence). Full variable domain (remainder filled in from reference TRBV7-9 and TRBJ2-1): DTGVSQNPRHKITKRGQNVTFRCDPISEHNRLYWYRQTLGQGPEFLTYFQNEAQLEKSRLLSDRFSAERPKGSFSTLEIQRTEQGDSAMYLCASSLWVGQPYNEQFFGPGTRLTVL.

V and J are TRBV10-3 and TRBJ1-2; D possibly corresponds to TRBD1 (6 bases). The V gene lost 2 bases and the J gene lost 2 bases, with 9 bases spanning the gap. Germline lookup yields CDR1 ENHRY and CDR2 SYGVKD. The CDR3 is 14 residues long. CDR3 amino acids: CAISEPQGNYGYTF. Here the CDR3 DNA reads TGTGCCATCAGTGAGCCCCAGGGGAACTATGGCTACACCTTC.

The chain has TRBV9 and TRBJ2-7, with 13 bases lining up with TRBD2. V lost 4 bases, J lost 2 bases, and 12 bases stayed unmatched. CDR3 length equals 18 residues. The germline CDR1 and CDR2 sequences are SGDLS and YYNGEE. CDR3 protein: CASSRGLAGAGGTYEQYF. The CDR3 coding sequence is TGTGCCAGCAGCAGAGGACTAGCGGGAGCAGGAGGAACCTACGAGCAGTACTTC.

The chain is built from TRBV30 and TRBJ2-1; a weak D match, TRBD2 (6 bases). Germline-derived CDR1 and CDR2 are GTSNPN and SVGIG (reference sequence). This CDR3 region has 15 residues. V shed 4 bases and J shed 1 base, with 14 bases lying between them. CDR3 DNA sequence: TGTGCCTGGAACCCACTAGCAGCGTCCTACAATGAGCAGTTCTTC. Protein product: CAWNPLAASYNEQFF.

J is TRBJ2-1 and V is TRBV6-5; the match to TRBD1 covers 10 bases. Trimming removed 7 bases from V and 4 bases from J; junction bases left unmatched: 4. The germline CDR1 and CDR2 sequences are MNHEY and SVGAGI. This CDR3 spans 14 amino acids. The CDR3 nucleotides are TGTGCCAGCAATCCGGGACAGGGGTACAATGAGCAGTTCTTC. Its protein product is CASNPGQGYNEQFF.